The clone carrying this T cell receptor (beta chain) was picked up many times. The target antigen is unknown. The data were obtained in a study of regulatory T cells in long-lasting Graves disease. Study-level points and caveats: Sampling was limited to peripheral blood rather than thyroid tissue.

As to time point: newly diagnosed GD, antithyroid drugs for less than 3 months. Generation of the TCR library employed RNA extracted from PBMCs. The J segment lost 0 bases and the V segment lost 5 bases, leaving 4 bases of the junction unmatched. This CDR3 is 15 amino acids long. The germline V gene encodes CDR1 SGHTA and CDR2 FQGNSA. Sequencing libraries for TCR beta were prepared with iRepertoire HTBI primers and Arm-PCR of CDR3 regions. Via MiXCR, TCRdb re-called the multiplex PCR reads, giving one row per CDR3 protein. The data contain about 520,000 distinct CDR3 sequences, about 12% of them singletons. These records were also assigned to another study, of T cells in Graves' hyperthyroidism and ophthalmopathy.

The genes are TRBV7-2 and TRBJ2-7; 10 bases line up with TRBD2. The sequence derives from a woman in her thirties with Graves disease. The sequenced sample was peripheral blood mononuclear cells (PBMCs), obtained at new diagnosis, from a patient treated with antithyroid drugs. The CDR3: CASSARTSGSYEQYF. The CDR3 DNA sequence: TGTGCCAGCAGCGCGAGGACTAGCGGCTCCTACGAGCAGTACTTC.